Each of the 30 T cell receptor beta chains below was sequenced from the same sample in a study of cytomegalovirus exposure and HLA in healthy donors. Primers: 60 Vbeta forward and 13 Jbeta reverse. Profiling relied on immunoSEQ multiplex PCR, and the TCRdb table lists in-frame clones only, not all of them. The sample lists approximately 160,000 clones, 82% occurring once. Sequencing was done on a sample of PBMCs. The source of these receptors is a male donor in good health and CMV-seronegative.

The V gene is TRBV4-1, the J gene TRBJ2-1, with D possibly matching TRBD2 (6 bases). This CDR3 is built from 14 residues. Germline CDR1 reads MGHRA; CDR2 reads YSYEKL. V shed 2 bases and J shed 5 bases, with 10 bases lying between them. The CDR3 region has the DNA TGCGCCAGCAGCCAACTAGCGACCCACAATGAGCAGTTCTTC. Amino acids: CASSQLATHNEQFF.

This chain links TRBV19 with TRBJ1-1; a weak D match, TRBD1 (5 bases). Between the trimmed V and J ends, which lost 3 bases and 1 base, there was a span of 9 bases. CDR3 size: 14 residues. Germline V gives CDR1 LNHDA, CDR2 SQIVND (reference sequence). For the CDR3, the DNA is TGTGCCAGTAGTATCCCAGGGCGGAACACTGAAGCTTTCTTT. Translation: CASSIPGRNTEAFF.

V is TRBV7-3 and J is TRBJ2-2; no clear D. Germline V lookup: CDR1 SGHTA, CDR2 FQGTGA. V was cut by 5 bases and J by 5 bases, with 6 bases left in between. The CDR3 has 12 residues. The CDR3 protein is CASSRLTGELFF. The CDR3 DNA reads TGTGCCAGCAGCCGTTTAACCGGGGAGCTGTTTTTT.

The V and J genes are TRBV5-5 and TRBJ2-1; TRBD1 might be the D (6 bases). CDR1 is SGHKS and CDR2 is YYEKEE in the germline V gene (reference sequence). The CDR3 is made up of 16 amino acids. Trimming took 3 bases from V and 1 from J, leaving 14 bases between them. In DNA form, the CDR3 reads TGTGCCAGCAGCTCAGCCCCAGGGGTATCCTACAATGAGCAGTTCTTC. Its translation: CASSSAPGVSYNEQFF.

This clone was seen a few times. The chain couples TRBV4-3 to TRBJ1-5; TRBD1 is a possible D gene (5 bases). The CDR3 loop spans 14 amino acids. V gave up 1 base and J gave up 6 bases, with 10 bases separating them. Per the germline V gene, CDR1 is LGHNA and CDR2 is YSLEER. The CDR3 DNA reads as TGCGCCAGCAGCCAAGTATGGGGGGGTCAGCCCCAGCATTTT. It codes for CASSQVWGGQPQHF.

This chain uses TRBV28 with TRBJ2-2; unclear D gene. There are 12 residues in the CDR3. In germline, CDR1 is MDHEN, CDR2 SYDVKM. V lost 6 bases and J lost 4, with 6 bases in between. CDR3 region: CASRALTGELFF. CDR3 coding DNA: TGTGCCAGCAGAGCTCTCACCGGGGAGCTGTTTTTT.

The CDR3 nucleotides are TGTGCCAGCAGCTCGCGGGGGAGTAATGAAAAACTGTTTTTT. Protein sequence: CASSSRGSNEKLFF. The chain carries TRBV5-8 and TRBJ1-4, with D possibly TRBD1 on 5 matching bases. Per germline, CDR1 SGHTS and CDR2 YDEGEE. The CDR3 sequence is 14 residues long. The V gene lost 3 bases and the J gene lost 4 bases, with 10 bases spanning the gap.

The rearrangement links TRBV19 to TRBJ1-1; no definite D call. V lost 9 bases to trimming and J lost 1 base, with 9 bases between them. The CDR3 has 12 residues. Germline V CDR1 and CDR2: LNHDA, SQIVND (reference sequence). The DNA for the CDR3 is TGTGCCAGCCGGGGATCGAACACTGAAGCTTTCTTT. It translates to CASRGSNTEAFF.

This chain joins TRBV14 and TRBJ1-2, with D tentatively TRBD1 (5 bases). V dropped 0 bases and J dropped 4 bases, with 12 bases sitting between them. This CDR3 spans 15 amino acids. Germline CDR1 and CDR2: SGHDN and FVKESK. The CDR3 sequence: CASSQDPDTFYGYTF. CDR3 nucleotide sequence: TGTGCCAGCAGCCAAGACCCGGACACTTTCTATGGCTACACCTTC.

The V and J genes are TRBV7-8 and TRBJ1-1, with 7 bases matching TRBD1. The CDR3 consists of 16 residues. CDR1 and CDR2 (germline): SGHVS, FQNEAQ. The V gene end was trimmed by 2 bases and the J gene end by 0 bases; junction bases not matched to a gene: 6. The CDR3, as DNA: TGTGCCAGCAGCTTAACAGGGGTCGGCATGAACACTGAAGCTTTCTTT. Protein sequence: CASSLTGVGMNTEAFF.

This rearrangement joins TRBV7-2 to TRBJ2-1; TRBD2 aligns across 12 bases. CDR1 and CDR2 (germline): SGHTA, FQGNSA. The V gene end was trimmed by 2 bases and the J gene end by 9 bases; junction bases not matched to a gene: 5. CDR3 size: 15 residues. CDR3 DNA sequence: TGTGCCAGCAGCTTACTAGCGGGAGGGCCTTTTGAGCAGTTCTTC. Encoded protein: CASSLLAGGPFEQFF.

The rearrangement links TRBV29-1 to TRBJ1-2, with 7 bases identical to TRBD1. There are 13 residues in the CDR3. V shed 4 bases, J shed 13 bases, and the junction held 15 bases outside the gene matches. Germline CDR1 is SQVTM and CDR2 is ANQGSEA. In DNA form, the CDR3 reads TGCAGCGTTGGAAACCCGAGTGGGACAGTAGGCACCTTC. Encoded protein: CSVGNPSGTVGTF.

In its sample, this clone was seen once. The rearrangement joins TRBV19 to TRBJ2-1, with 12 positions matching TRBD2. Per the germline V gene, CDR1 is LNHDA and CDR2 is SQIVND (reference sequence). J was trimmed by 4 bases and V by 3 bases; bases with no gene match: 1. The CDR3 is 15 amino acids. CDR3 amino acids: CASSIGLAGYNEQFF. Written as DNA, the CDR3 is TGTGCCAGTAGTATTGGACTAGCGGGGTACAATGAGCAGTTCTTC.

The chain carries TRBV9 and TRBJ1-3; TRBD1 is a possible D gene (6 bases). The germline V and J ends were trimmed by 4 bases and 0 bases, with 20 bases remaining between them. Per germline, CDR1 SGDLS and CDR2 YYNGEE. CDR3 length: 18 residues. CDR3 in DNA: TGTGCCAGCAGCAAGGGGGGGAACCGCGGTCTCTCTGGAAACACCATATATTTT. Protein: CASSKGGNRGLSGNTIYF.

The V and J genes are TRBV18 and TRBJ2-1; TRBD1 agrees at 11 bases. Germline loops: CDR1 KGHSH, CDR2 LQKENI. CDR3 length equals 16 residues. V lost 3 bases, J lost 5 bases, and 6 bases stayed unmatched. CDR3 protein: CASSPPRTGGNNEQFF. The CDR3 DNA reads TGTGCCAGCTCACCGCCGAGGACAGGGGGCAACAATGAGCAGTTCTTC.

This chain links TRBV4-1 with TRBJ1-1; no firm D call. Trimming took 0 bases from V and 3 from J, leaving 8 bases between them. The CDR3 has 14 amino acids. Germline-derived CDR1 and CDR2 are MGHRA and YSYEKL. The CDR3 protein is CASSQEGRDTEAFF. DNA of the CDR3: TGCGCCAGCAGCCAAGAAGGGAGGGACACTGAAGCTTTCTTT.

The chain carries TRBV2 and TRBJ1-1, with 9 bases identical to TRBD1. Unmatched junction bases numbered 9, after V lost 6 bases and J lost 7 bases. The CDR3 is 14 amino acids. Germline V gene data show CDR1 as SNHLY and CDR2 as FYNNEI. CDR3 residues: CASSRDRDLLEAFF. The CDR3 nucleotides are TGTGCCAGCAGCCGGGACAGGGACCTACTTGAAGCTTTCTTT.

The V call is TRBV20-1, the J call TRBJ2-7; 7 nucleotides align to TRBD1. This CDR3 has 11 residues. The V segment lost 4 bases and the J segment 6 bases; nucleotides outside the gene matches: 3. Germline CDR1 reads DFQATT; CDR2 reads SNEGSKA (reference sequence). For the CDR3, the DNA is TGCAGTGCTATCGACAGGGCCGAGCAGTACTTC. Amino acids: CSAIDRAEQYF.

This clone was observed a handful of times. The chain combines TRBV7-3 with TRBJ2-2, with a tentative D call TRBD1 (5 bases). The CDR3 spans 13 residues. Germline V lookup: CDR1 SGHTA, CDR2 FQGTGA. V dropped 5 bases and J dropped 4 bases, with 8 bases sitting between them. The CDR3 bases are TGTGCCAGCAGCAGACAGAGCACCGGGGAGCTGTTTTTT. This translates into CASSRQSTGELFF.

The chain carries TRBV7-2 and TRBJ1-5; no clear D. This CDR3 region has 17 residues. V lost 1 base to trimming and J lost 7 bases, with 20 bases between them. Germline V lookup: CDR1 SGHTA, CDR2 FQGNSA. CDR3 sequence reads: CASSLVIVGRGLQPQHF. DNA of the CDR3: TGTGCCAGCAGCTTAGTGATTGTAGGTCGGGGTTTACAGCCCCAGCATTTT.

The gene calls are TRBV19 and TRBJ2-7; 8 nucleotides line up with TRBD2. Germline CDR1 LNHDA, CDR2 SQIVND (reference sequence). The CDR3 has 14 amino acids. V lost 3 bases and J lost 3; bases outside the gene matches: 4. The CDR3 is CASSIGGALYEQYF. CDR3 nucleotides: TGTGCCAGTAGTATCGGGGGGGCCCTCTACGAGCAGTACTTC.

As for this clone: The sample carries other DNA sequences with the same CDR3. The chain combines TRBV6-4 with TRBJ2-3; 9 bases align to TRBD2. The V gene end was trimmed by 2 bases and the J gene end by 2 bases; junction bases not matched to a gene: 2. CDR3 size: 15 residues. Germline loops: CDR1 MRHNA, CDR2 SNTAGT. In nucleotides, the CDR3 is TGTGCCAGCAGTGACAGCGGGGGGACCACAGATACGCAGTATTTT. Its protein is CASSDSGGTTDTQYF.

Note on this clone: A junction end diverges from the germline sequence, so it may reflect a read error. CDR3 DNA: TGTTCCAGCAGCTCCCTTCCCCTGAGCTCTGGGGCCAACGTCCTGACTTTC. Translation gives CSSSSLPLSSGANVLTF. The chain carries TRBV7-9 and TRBJ2-6, with no clear D. The CDR3 is made up of 17 amino acids. CDR1 is SEHNR, CDR2 FQNEAQ, per germline (reference sequence). The complete variable domain, with remaining parts taken from reference TRBV7-9 and TRBJ2-6, reads DTGVSQNPRHKITKRGQNVTFRCDPISEHNRLYWYRQTLGQGPEFLTYFQNEAQLEKSRLLSDRFSAERPKGSFSTLEIQRTEQGDSAMYLCSSSSLPLSSGANVLTFGAGSRLTVL.

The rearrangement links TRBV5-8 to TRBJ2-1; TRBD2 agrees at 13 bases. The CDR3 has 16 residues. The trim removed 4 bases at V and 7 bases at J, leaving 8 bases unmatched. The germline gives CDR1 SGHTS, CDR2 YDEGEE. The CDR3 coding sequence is TGTGCCAGCAGCAGGGGGACTAGCGGGATGGGAAATGAGCAGTTCTTC. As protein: CASSRGTSGMGNEQFF.

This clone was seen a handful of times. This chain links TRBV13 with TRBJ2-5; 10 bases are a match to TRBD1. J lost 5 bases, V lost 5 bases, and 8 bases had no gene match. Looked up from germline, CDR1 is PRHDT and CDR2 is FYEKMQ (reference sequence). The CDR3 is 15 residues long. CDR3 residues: CASSTPGTGEETQYF. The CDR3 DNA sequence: TGTGCCAGCAGCACCCCCGGGACAGGGGAGGAGACCCAGTACTTC.

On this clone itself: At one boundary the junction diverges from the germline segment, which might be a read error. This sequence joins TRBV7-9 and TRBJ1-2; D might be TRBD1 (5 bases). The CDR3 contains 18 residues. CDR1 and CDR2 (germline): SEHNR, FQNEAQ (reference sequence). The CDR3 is CSSSEGRAGHQANYGYTF. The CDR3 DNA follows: TGTTCCAGCAGCGAAGGTCGGGCGGGGCACCAAGCTAACTATGGCTACACCTTC.

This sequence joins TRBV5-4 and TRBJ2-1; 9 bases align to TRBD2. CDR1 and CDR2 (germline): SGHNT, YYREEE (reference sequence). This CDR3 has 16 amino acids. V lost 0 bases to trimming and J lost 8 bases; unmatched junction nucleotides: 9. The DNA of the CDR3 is TGTGCCAGCAGCTTGGTTCGCGGGGGGGCCAGGGATGAGCAGTTCTTC. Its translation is CASSLVRGGARDEQFF.

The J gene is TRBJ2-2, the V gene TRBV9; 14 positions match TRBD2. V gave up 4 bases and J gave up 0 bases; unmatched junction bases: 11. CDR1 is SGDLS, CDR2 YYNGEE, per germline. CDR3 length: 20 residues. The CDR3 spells CASSYQGLAGAGSNTGELFF. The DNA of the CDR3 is TGTGCCAGCAGCTATCAGGGACTAGCGGGAGCCGGATCGAACACCGGGGAGCTGTTTTTT.

CDR3 amino acids: CASSLGGGWNTGELFF. As DNA, the CDR3 is TGTGCCAGCAGCTTAGGTGGGGGGTGGAACACCGGGGAGCTGTTTTTT. The chain is built from TRBV11-2 and TRBJ2-2; TRBD2 is a possible D gene (6 bases). The CDR3 is 16 amino acids. Germline V lookup: CDR1 SGHAT, CDR2 FQNNGV. Trimming left V 1 base short and J 1 base short, with 10 bases between.

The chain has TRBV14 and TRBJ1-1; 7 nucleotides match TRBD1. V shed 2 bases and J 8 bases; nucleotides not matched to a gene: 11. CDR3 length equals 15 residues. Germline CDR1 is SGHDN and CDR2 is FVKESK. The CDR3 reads CASSQTPTTGVEAFF. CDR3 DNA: TGTGCCAGCAGCCAAACCCCAACCACAGGGGTCGAAGCTTTCTTT.